This is a list of T cell receptor beta chains from one sample in a study of cytomegalovirus exposure and HLA in healthy donors. Only in-frame clones appear in the TCRdb table, and some are missing; sequencing was by immunoSEQ multiplex PCR. The table has 110,000 to 150,000 clones, around three quarters seen once. Sequenced input: PBMCs. Receptor source: a woman aged 35 to 49 in good health and CMV-seronegative. Each CDR3 is given with its conserved first and last residue. Each record gives: V gene, D gene, clone size, J gene, CDR3 protein, CDR3 DNA. D genes are given only for firm matches. Clone size is given for some rows only: seen once, a few or many times, or a class if the clone is expanded.

TRBV2,TRBD1,-,TRBJ2-3,CASSDTGASTDTQYF,TGTGCCAGCAGTGATACAGGGGCTAGCACAGATACGCAGTATTTT
TRBV19,-,once,TRBJ1-5,CASSKAGLNQPQHF,TGTGCCAGTAGTAAAGCGGGGCTCAATCAGCCCCAGCATTTT
TRBV5-4,-,-,TRBJ1-2,CASSPQGSPNSYNYGYTF,TGTGCCAGCAGCCCTCAGGGCAGTCCTAATTCCTATAACTATGGCTACACCTTC
TRBV2,-,-,TRBJ1-2,CASRLTESYGYTF,TGTGCCAGCAGACTGACAGAAAGCTATGGCTACACCTTC
TRBV29-1,TRBD1,few,TRBJ1-5,CSPYLDRAQHF,TGCAGCCCGTACCTCGACAGGGCCCAGCATTTT
TRBV7-8,-,-,TRBJ2-7,CASSALAVSSYEQYF,TGTGCCAGCAGCGCTCTAGCAGTCAGCTCCTACGAGCAGTACTTC
TRBV7-8,TRBD1,once,TRBJ1-2,CASSPNLQGQGYTF,TGTGCCAGCAGCCCGAACTTACAGGGGCAGGGCTACACCTTC
TRBV5-1,TRBD2,-,TRBJ2-1,CASSKGLAGVDNEQFF,TGCGCCAGCAGCAAAGGACTAGCGGGAGTGGATAATGAGCAGTTCTTC
TRBV10-1,TRBD1,-,TRBJ1-5,CASSERTGGGQPQHF,TGCGCCAGCAGTGAGAGGACAGGGGGTGGTCAGCCCCAGCATTTT
TRBV4-2,-,-,TRBJ2-2,CASSQDPQENTGELFF,TGTGCCAGCAGCCAAGATCCGCAGGAGAACACCGGGGAGCTGTTTTTT
TRBV6-1,TRBD1,-,TRBJ2-7,CASSEVGDSQYEQYF,TGTGCCAGCAGTGAAGTTGGGGACAGCCAGTACGAGCAGTACTTC
TRBV6-1,-,-,TRBJ2-1,CASRRLAYNEQFF,TGTGCCAGCAGACGACTAGCCTACAATGAGCAGTTCTTC
TRBV12-5,TRBD2,-,TRBJ2-1,CASLRSGDYNEQFF,TGTGCTAGTCTACGGAGCGGGGACTACAATGAGCAGTTCTTC
TRBV2,-,-,TRBJ2-3,CASTQGMRTDTQYF,TGTGCCAGCACACAGGGTATGCGCACAGATACGCAGTATTTT
TRBV2,-,once,TRBJ2-1,CASSSDLGDEQFF,TGTGCCAGCAGTTCGGATCTGGGCGATGAGCAGTTCTTC
TRBV4-1,TRBD1,-,TRBJ2-2,CASSRPGQGTGELFF,TGCGCCAGCAGCCGTCCGGGACAGGGGACCGGGGAGCTGTTTTTT
TRBV5-1,TRBD2,-,TRBJ2-5,CASSLRLAGGRKETQYF,TGCGCCAGCAGCTTGCGACTAGCGGGAGGGCGAAAAGAGACCCAGTACTTC
TRBV19,TRBD1,-,TRBJ1-3,CASSTPVRGPSGNTIYF,TGTGCCAGTAGTACCCCTGTGAGGGGGCCCTCTGGAAACACCATATATTTT
TRBV7-6,-,-,TRBJ2-3,CASSYQADTQYF,TGTGCCAGCAGCTACCAGGCAGATACGCAGTATTTT
TRBV6-4,-,-,TRBJ2-7,CASSETGEGAYEQYF,TGTGCCAGCAGTGAAACGGGAGAAGGGGCCTACGAGCAGTACTTC
TRBV6-1,-,once,TRBJ2-5,CASSEFVKGETQYF,TGTGCCAGCAGTGAATTCGTCAAGGGGGAGACCCAGTACTTC
TRBV14,-,-,TRBJ2-2,CASSRQNTGELFF,TGTGCCAGCAGCCGTCAGAACACCGGGGAGCTGTTTTTT
TRBV5-1,TRBD2,once,TRBJ2-1,CASSLGLAGSYNEQFF,TGCGCCAGCAGCCTCGGACTAGCGGGGAGCTACAATGAGCAGTTCTTC
TRBV7-9,-,-,TRBJ2-7,CASSSGVGRLADRYEQYF,TGTGCCAGCAGCTCAGGGGTAGGGCGCCTAGCGGATCGTTACGAGCAGTACTTC
TRBV5-6,-,-,TRBJ1-2,CASSLVEQAGYTF,TGTGCCAGCAGCTTGGTAGAGCAGGCTGGCTACACCTTC
TRBV10-3,-,-,TRBJ1-1,CAISVQSNTEAFF,TGTGCCATCAGTGTCCAATCGAACACTGAAGCTTTCTTT
TRBV9,-,-,TRBJ1-2,CASSPSNILGHYNTF,TGTGCCAGCAGCCCCTCGAACATATTGGGACACTACAACACCTTC
TRBV4-1,-,-,TRBJ1-1,CASSQPGGHNTEAFF,TGCGCCAGCAGCCAGCCGGGGGGTCACAACACTGAAGCTTTCTTT
TRBV5-1,TRBD1,-,TRBJ1-4,CASGTGAPNEKLFF,TGCGCCAGCGGGACAGGGGCACCTAATGAAAAACTGTTTTTT
TRBV4-1,TRBD2,-,TRBJ2-1,CASSLEGTSGGQNEQFF,TGCGCCAGCAGCCTGGAGGGGACTAGCGGGGGCCAAAATGAGCAGTTCTTC
TRBV4-1,TRBD1,-,TRBJ1-5,CASSPGQGSSNQPQHF,TGCGCCAGCAGCCCGGGACAGGGCAGTAGCAATCAGCCCCAGCATTTT
TRBV2,-,once,TRBJ2-7,CASRLQGGYEQYF,TGTGCCAGCAGATTACAGGGCGGCTACGAGCAGTACTTC
TRBV2,-,-,TRBJ1-2,CASMTVRGYGYTF,TGTGCCAGCATGACAGTCAGAGGCTATGGCTACACCTTC
TRBV6-5,TRBD1,few,TRBJ2-2,CASSRQGLGTGELFF,TGTGCCAGCAGTCGACAGGGATTGGGCACCGGGGAGCTGTTTTTT
TRBV6-1,-,-,TRBJ1-1,CASSANGVVTEAFF,TGTGCCAGCAGTGCGAACGGGGTCGTCACTGAAGCTTTCTTT
TRBV28,-,-,TRBJ1-3,CASRLGQSGNTIYF,TGTGCCAGCAGACTCGGACAGTCTGGAAACACCATATATTTT
TRBV4-1,-,-,TRBJ1-1,CASSQQLWQGRTEAFF,TGCGCCAGCAGCCAACAATTATGGCAGGGCAGGACTGAAGCTTTCTTT
TRBV2,TRBD1,few,TRBJ2-1,CASGDRSSYNEQFF,TGTGCCAGCGGGGACAGGAGCTCCTACAATGAGCAGTTCTTC
TRBV5-1,-,-,TRBJ2-2,CASSTGPQAGGELFF,TGCGCCAGCAGCACAGGGCCCCAGGCGGGCGGGGAGCTGTTTTTT
TRBV7-9,-,-,TRBJ1-2,CASSLVEGPYGYTF,TGTGCCAGCAGCTTAGTGGAGGGGCCCTATGGCTACACCTTC